This TCR beta chain is from a study of shared clonotypes between healthy human individuals. Produced via immunoSEQ multiplex PCR; TCRdb's table is partial and in-frame only. The data show approximately 2,300,000 clones, about nine tenths seen once. The authors divided CD4+ cells into CD45RA+ naive and CD45RA-negative memory subsets. In the case of this clone: Antigen: not known. Sequence at one end of the junction differs from germline and may be a read error.

Findings of the study overall: For naive CD4 cells, roughly 4.6% of clonotypes were shared across a few donors.

The receptor was derived from a man younger than 35 in good health. Some clones in this sample may be carry-over from other donors' samples. Sequencing used naive CD4+ T cells from PBMCs. Subset denoted: CD45RA+ positively selected.

The CDR3 bases are TGTGCCAGTTTGACCCGGGCAGAGACGCAGTATTTT. Amino acids: CASLTRAETQYF. This rearrangement joins TRBV11-2 to TRBJ2-3; D is undetermined. This CDR3 has 12 residues. CDR1 is SGHAT and CDR2 is FQNNGV in the germline V gene.